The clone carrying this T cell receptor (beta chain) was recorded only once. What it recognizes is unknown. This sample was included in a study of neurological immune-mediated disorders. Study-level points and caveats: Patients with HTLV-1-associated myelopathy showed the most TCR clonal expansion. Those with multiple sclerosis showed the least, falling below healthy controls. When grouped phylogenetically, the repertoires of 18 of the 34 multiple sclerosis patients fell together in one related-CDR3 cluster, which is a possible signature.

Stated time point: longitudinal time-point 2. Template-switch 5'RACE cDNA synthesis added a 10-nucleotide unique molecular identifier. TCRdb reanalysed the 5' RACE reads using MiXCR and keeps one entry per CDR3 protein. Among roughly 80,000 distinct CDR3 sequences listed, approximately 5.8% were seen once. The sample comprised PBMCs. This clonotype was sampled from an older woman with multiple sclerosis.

The DNA of the CDR3 is TGTAACAGCAGCTTGAGGCTGAACACTGAAGCTTTCTTT. This sequence encodes CNSSLRLNTEAFF. This chain links TRBV5-4 with TRBJ1-1; D gene uncertain. This CDR3 region has 13 residues. Germline values: CDR1 SGHNT, CDR2 YYREEE (reference sequence). The variable domain in full, with the rest retrieved from reference TRBV5-4 and TRBJ1-1, is ETGVTQSPTHLIKTRGQQVTLRCSSQSGHNTVSWYQQALGQGPQFIFQYYREEENGRGNFPPRFSGLQFPNYSSELNVNALELDDSALYLCNSSLRLNTEAFFGQGTRLTVV.